These 14 T cell receptor beta chains share one sample of origin, sequenced in a study of OX40 agonist ivuxolimab in advanced cancers. Measured with immunoSEQ multiplex PCR; TCRdb has only the in-frame clones, and not every one. The sample has around 94,000 clones; around 85% are singletons. Sequencing was performed on CD4+ or CD8+ T cells sorted from blood, taken in a trial of the OX40 agonist ivuxolimab. The source of these receptors is an adult with an advanced solid tumor such as melanoma, head and neck, liver or kidney cancer.

The V and J genes are TRBV7-4 and TRBJ2-1; possibly TRBD1 for D (6 bases). This CDR3 is 16 amino acids long. V lost 1 base, J lost 8 bases, and 18 bases lay in between. Germline assignment: CDR1 SGHVT and CDR2 SQSDAQ. This CDR3 is CASSLVWGRYHYEQFF. The CDR3 bases are TGTGCCAGCAGCTTAGTTTGGGGGCGATACCATTATGAGCAGTTCTTC.

The gene calls are TRBV18 and TRBJ1-1; D gene ambiguous. With 4 bases removed from V and 0 bases from J, the gap between germline ends came to 9 bases. Germline V CDR1 and CDR2: KGHSH, LQKENI. The CDR3 has 14 amino acids. CDR3 DNA: TGTGCCAGCTCACAATCTTCCTTGAACACTGAAGCTTTCTTT. Protein: CASSQSSLNTEAFF.

The chain joins TRBV6-5 to TRBJ1-6, with D unclear. The germline V and J ends were trimmed by 0 bases and 7 bases, with 10 bases remaining between them. CDR1 is MNHEY and CDR2 is SVGAGI in the germline V gene. The CDR3 covers 15 residues. The CDR3 spells CASSYSLARNSPLHF. The CDR3 DNA follows: TGTGCCAGCAGTTACTCCCTGGCACGGAATTCACCCCTCCACTTT.

This clone was counted once. The genes are TRBV10-3 and TRBJ1-2; D call uncertain. This CDR3 contains 15 residues. With 2 bases removed from V and 4 bases from J, the gap between germline ends came to 14 bases. From germline, CDR1 is ENHRY and CDR2 SYGVKD. The CDR3 loop reads CAISEPSVKSYGYTF. The CDR3 DNA is TGTGCCATCAGTGAGCCCTCGGTCAAGTCCTATGGCTACACCTTC.

V gene TRBV16 combines with J gene TRBJ1-2; no clear D gene. CDR1 and CDR2 (germline): KGHSY, FQNENV. The CDR3 is made up of 14 amino acids. V was trimmed by 0 bases and J by 3 bases, leaving 8 bases between them. CDR3 in amino acids: CASSQSGSYYGYTF. The CDR3 DNA follows: TGTGCCAGCAGCCAATCGGGCAGCTACTATGGCTACACCTTC.

V usage is TRBV27 and J usage is TRBJ2-7; 7 bases align to TRBD1. CDR1 and CDR2 from the germline V gene are MNHEY and SMNVEV (reference sequence). V lost 6 bases to trimming and J lost 5 bases; unmatched junction nucleotides: 10. CDR3 length: 14 residues. The CDR3 nucleotides read TGTGCCAGCAGCGGGGACAGTCGGCTACACGAGCAGTACTTC. This sequence encodes CASSGDSRLHEQYF.

The chain carries TRBV7-2 and TRBJ2-1; 8 bases map to TRBD2. Germline loops: CDR1 SGHTA, CDR2 FQGNSA. J gave up 5 bases and V 7 bases, and 7 bases lay outside the gene matches. This CDR3 has 14 residues. CDR3 nucleotides: TGTGCCAGCACTCACGGGGGGGCACACAATGAGCAGTTCTTC. Amino acid sequence: CASTHGGAHNEQFF.

The chain employs TRBV11-2 and TRBJ1-2; TRBD1 might be the D (5 bases). Per germline, CDR1 SGHAT and CDR2 FQNNGV. CDR3 length equals 15 residues. Between the trimmed V and J ends, which lost 5 bases and 5 bases, there was a span of 18 bases. This CDR3 reads CASSLGAAGVYGYTF. DNA of the CDR3: TGTGCCAGCAGCCTCGGGGCAGCGGGAGTATATGGCTACACCTTC.

The V and J genes are TRBV12-5 and TRBJ2-1, with 11 bases fitting TRBD2. Germline CDR1 and CDR2: LGHNT and FRNRAP. The CDR3 consists of 15 residues. Trimming at V came to 8 bases and at J to 0 bases, leaving 3 bases not matched to a gene. The CDR3 nucleotides read TGTGCTAGTCCTAGCGGGGGGAACTCCTACAATGAGCAGTTCTTC. It specifies CASPSGGNSYNEQFF.

CDR3 nucleotide sequence: TGCGCCAGCAGCAAATTCCAGGGAAGCCGCGAGCAGTACTTC. It yields the protein CASSKFQGSREQYF. The chain recombines TRBV4-1 with TRBJ2-7, with D perhaps TRBD1 (5 bases). Trimming stripped 5 bases from V and 6 bases from J, with 17 bases between. The length of the CDR3 is 14 residues. The germline gives CDR1 MGHRA, CDR2 YSYEKL.

V is TRBV13 and J is TRBJ2-1; D is tentatively TRBD1 or TRBD2 (7 bases each). Germline V lookup: CDR1 PRHDT, CDR2 FYEKMQ (reference sequence). The CDR3 is made up of 19 amino acids. Trimming removed 4 bases from V and 4 bases from J, with 26 bases in between. The CDR3 protein is CASSSLGQRMGGGYNEQFF. Here the CDR3 DNA reads TGTGCCAGCAGCTCGTTGGGACAGAGGATGGGAGGGGGTTACAATGAGCAGTTCTTC.

The sample holds a few counts of this clone. The chain joins TRBV6-5 to TRBJ2-1; 7 bases map to TRBD1. The V gene's germline CDR1 is MNHEY and CDR2 SVGAGI. Unmatched junction bases numbered 13, after V lost 4 bases and J lost 7 bases. CDR3 length equals 16 residues. Written as DNA, the CDR3 is TGTGCCAGCAGTTGGGAAACCGGGACAGCCCCGAATGAGCAGTTCTTC. Translation gives CASSWETGTAPNEQFF.

The chain combines TRBV25-1 with TRBJ2-7; 7 positions agree with TRBD1. V was pared by 4 bases and J by 7 bases, with 10 bases of the junction left unmatched. CDR1 and CDR2 (germline): MGHDK, SYGVNS. The CDR3 has 14 residues. Written as DNA, the CDR3 is TGTGCCAGCAGTGGTGGGACAGTCCTTAGGGAGCAGTACTTC. This encodes CASSGGTVLREQYF.

Remarks on this clone: Other nucleotide sequences in the sample specify the same CDR3. This sequence joins TRBV18 and TRBJ1-4, with 10 bases matching TRBD1. This CDR3 has 14 residues. V lost 3 bases, J lost 6 bases, and 1 base stayed unmatched. The germline gives CDR1 KGHSH, CDR2 LQKENI. CDR3 bases: TGTGCCAGCTCACCCGGGACAGGGGATGAAAAACTGTTTTTT. It yields the protein CASSPGTGDEKLFF.